This T cell receptor (beta chain) was recovered during a study of cytomegalovirus exposure and HLA in healthy donors. In germline, CDR1 is SEHNR, CDR2 FQNEAQ (reference sequence). Trimming took 1 base from V and 4 from J, leaving 13 bases between them. The length of the CDR3 is 15 residues. General study findings and limits: Later work showed greater clonal expansion in HLA-associated TCR beta chains than in equally common others.

Primers for the PCR totalled 60 Vbeta and 13 Jbeta. In the original processing: About 9.9 million of the 80 million or so unique TCR beta chains counted in a later analysis were shared. TCRdb's table, derived via immunoSEQ multiplex PCR, lists solely in-frame clones and lacks some. V and J calls and clone size are as listed in that table; D and trimming were resolved from the DNA. Of 110,000 to 150,000 clones in the sample, roughly 85% were seen once. A remark on this clone: Its antigen remains unidentified.

The rearrangement uses TRBV7-9 and TRBJ1-1; no reliable D call. The sequenced sample was PBMCs. The source of this sequence is a woman aged 25-40 years in good health and CMV-seronegative. In nucleotides, the CDR3 is TGTGCCAGCAGCTTAGGTCCCTTAGCGGGCACTGAAGCTTTCTTT. This codes for CASSLGPLAGTEAFF.